This T cell receptor (beta chain) was found in a study of read filtering for tumor transcriptome and immune sequencing (dated by TCRdb to the early 2020s). Regarding the study in general: The cohort consisted of about 17 male and over twelve female patients, with a mean age of approximately 66 years and an age range of roughly 47 to 90. By revised international staging, roughly 8 patients were R-ISS I, approximately 15 were R-ISS II and roughly 7 were R-ISS III. After DNase treatment, whole-transcriptome libraries were prepared using the TruSeq RNA Access Library Prep Kit. Per sample, about 4 to 11 million TCR-region mapped reads were obtained with IR-seq, compared with only roughly 85 to 1,300 with RNA-seq. TCR repertoires obtained by targeted immune repertoire sequencing and by bulk whole-transcriptome sequencing performed on the same bone marrow samples were compared. As a main aim, a read-filtering strategy for immune repertoire data was addressed, with the specific question being whether clonotypes supported by a single read should be removed. The paper as a whole reports these results and caveats: The correlation between IR-seq and RNA-seq shared clonotype proportions was increased by removal of single-read clonotypes. The sorted CD138-negative fraction was a mixed bone marrow immune population, not purified T cells. In IR-seq, approximately 80% of clonotypes but around 3.5% of total reads were represented by single-read clonotypes, whereas in RNA-seq, 74.6% of clonotypes and about 40% of reads were represented by single-read clonotypes. Compared with RNA-seq, IR-seq captured clonotypes at much higher depth and more reliably, and a smaller IR-seq throughput was enough to identify most shared clonotypes.

This clonotype was recorded many times. Its specific antigen is unknown. No base quality information exists; no much larger clone differs at one position. Every patient had bone marrow sampled at the time of active disease. Bone marrow mononuclear cells were isolated by Ficoll-Hypaque density gradient centrifugation. To remove myeloma plasma cells, the cells were labeled with CD138 magnetic microbeads on a MACS separator, and CD138-negative cells were then collected by negative selection. Flow cytometry on an Attune NxT with CD138 antibodies was used to check the purity of the isolated cells. TRIzol reagent was used to extract total RNA, and a NanoDrop spectrophotometer was used to quantify the extracted RNA. For each patient, the CD138-negative bone marrow sample underwent paired RNA-seq and IR-seq. The Immunoverse kit was used to build TCR libraries from about 430 ng RNA, with molecular barcoded adaptors covering alpha/delta and beta/gamma chains. The same RNA used for transcriptome sequencing was used for TCR library preparation. An Illumina HiSeq 4000 with 2 x 150 cycles was used to sequence the TCR libraries. The original pipeline was this. Using MiXCR, which included quality filtering and error correction, TCR reads were aligned to human V, D, J and C references and then assembled into CDR3 clonotypes. The tcR package in R was used for analysis of clonotype counts and gene usage diversity. For inspection of raw mapping reads, RNA-seq reads were mapped by STAR aligner version 2.5.3a onto GRCh37 of the human genome. To test how sequencing depth affects detected clonotypes, IR-seq fastq files were randomly downsampled with Seqtk 1.3. The public reads were reanalyzed by TCRdb: fastp trimming at Q25, MiXCR alignment, in-frame beta chains only. Under each unique CDR3 protein, matching rows form one entry showing the most common genes and DNA. The V and J calls here are based on TCRdb, not the publication. In this sample the table shows approximately 150,000 distinct CDR3 sequences, 13% of which occur a single time. 8% to 9% of the sample lies in the top ten.

The TCR was taken from a donor older than 35 with multiple myeloma. The material sequenced was a population of CD138-negative cells sorted from bone marrow. In the paper's terms, the cell subset or site label means: bone marrow mononuclear cells depleted of CD138+ plasma/myeloma cells by negative magnetic selection.

In nucleotide form, the sequence is TGTGCCAGCAGCCAAGATTTCATACGTGAGCAGTTCTTC. This is translated as CASSQDFIREQFF. The chain employs TRBV14 and TRBJ2-1; the D segment cannot be called with confidence. CDR3 length: 13 amino acids, cysteine to phenylalanine. Only the CDR3 portion is preserved as DNA: 39 bases, with reading frame beginning at the first base. CDR1 and CDR2 (SGHDN, FVKESK) derive from the germline V gene. V is clipped by 0 bases and J by 9 bases, and the sequence between their germline boundaries is 9 bases long.